This T cell receptor beta chain was recorded in a study of blood T cell repertoires in COVID-19. The length of the CDR3 is 13 residues. Trimming cost V 5 bases and J 3 bases, with 11 bases left between them. CDR1 is SGHNT, CDR2 YYREEE, per germline (reference sequence). TCRdb keeps only in-frame clones here, not all; method: immunoSEQ multiplex PCR. The sample has under 300,000 clones; 70% to 90% are singletons. This receptor was taken from a woman between 50 and 59 years old who had recovered from COVID-19. V gene TRBV5-4 combines with J gene TRBJ2-5; D is perhaps TRBD2 (6 bases). The material sequenced was PBMCs or T cells enriched from blood (not recorded which). CDR3 amino acids: CASRPGLKETQYF. Here the CDR3 DNA reads TGTGCCAGCAGGCCGGGACTGAAAGAGACCCAGTACTTC.